This TCR beta chain came from a study of blood T cell repertoires in COVID-19. The wider study: The samples span acute and convalescent COVID-19 from the United States, Italy and Spain. From T cells, B-cell-depleted T cells, or PBMCs came the material, which was cDNA or gDNA.

This CDR3 contains 13 residues. Patients in Seattle were enrolled during active infection, then followed longitudinally. Original analysis: How many nucleated cells were present was estimated from reference gene primer amplification. Data came from immunoSEQ multiplex PCR; TCRdb stores just in-frame clones and leaves some out. The D gene and trimming were derived from the DNA, and the V and J assignments and clone size from that table. The table has some 160,000 clones, roughly 81% seen once. The specimen sequenced was peripheral blood. This chain connects TRBV21-1 to TRBJ1-5. TRBV21-1 is reported as a pseudogene. This sequence was found in a woman aged 80 or over with COVID-19, enrolled during active disease. CDR3 DNA sequence: TGTGCCAGCAGCAAAGGGGGGGGCCAGCCCCAGCATTTT. It translates to CASSKGGGQPQHF.